The 11 T cell receptor beta chains presented below share a single source sample, sequenced in a study of CD8+CD57+ T cells in acquired aplastic anemia. Selection for sequencing was limited to patients who had shown CD8+CD57+ cell expansion by flow cytometry. Genomic DNA, serving as template, underwent TCR beta VDJ and CDR3 profiling. TCRdb ran MiXCR on the reads and lists one entry per CDR3 protein. Counted here are 180,000 or so distinct CDR3 sequences, less than 50% occurring once; the ten biggest clones make up around 2%. Material for sequencing was sorted CD4+, CD8+, or CD8+CD57+ T cells (not recorded which) from PBMCs. The receptors derive from a human donor with aplastic anemia.

The chain carries TRBV15 and TRBJ1-4; D is possibly TRBD1 (5 bases). CDR3 length: 14 amino acids. Trimming removed 8 bases at V and 7 bases at J, with 17 bases between. Germline values: CDR1 LNHNV, CDR2 YYDKDF (reference sequence). CDR3 protein: CATCENQGCEKLFF. The CDR3 DNA follows: TGTGCCACCTGCGAAAATCAGGGTTGTGAAAAACTGTTTTTT.

This clonotype has more than one count but fewer than ten. V is TRBV19 and J is TRBJ2-7; D is possibly TRBD1 or TRBD2 (5 bases each). The CDR3 is 14 amino acids. Trimming left V 5 bases short and J 1 base short, with 12 bases between. CDR1 and CDR2 from the germline V gene are LNHDA and SQIVND (reference sequence). The CDR3 nucleotides read TGTGCCAGTAGTGGCCGGGACGGGTCCTACGAGCAGTACTTC. Protein product: CASSGRDGSYEQYF.

Concerning this clonotype itself: This may be a read error: a much more frequent sequence differs by one nucleotide. The chain recombines TRBV25-1 with TRBJ1-5; D unresolved. CDR1 and CDR2 (germline): MGHDK, SYGVNS. This CDR3 comprises 14 residues. The V and J ends lost 2 bases and 5 bases respectively, with 10 bases between them. CDR3 sequence: CASSENGRDQPQHF. CDR3 nucleotides: TGTGCCAGCAGTGAAAACGGGAGGGATCAGCCCCAGCATTTT.

The rearrangement joins TRBV30 to TRBJ2-7; D perhaps matches TRBD2 (7 bases). Germline V gene lookup returns CDR1 GTSNPN and CDR2 SVGIG (reference sequence). The CDR3 contains 14 residues. V shed 0 bases and J shed 6 bases, with 15 bases lying between them. This CDR3 reads CAWSVNWRGGEQYF. The CDR3 nucleotides read TGTGCCTGGAGTGTAAATTGGAGGGGGGGCGAGCAGTACTTC.

V usage is TRBV2 and J usage is TRBJ1-6; D might be TRBD1 (6 bases). In germline, CDR1 is SNHLY, CDR2 FYNNEI. This CDR3 is built from 15 residues. V gave up 8 bases and J gave up 7 bases, with 18 bases separating them. The CDR3 DNA sequence: TGTGCCAGCTGCTTAAACAGGGCGAGCAATTCACCCCTCCACTTT. Protein: CASCLNRASNSPLHF.

This clonotype appeared many times. The genes are TRBV19 and TRBJ2-2; D could derive from TRBD1 or TRBD2 (5 bases each). With 7 bases removed from V and 4 bases from J, the gap between germline ends came to 22 bases. The CDR3 spans 17 residues. In germline, CDR1 is LNHDA, CDR2 SQIVND (reference sequence). This CDR3 is CASTPGKRGLLTGELFF. CDR3 DNA: TGTGCCAGTACTCCTGGTAAACGGGGCCTTCTCACCGGGGAGCTGTTTTTT.

There are many counts of this clonotype. The rearrangement links TRBV2 to TRBJ2-6, with D maybe TRBD2 (6 bases). The CDR3 is 14 residues long. V was trimmed by 7 bases and J by 2 bases, leaving 9 bases between them. Germline CDR1 reads SNHLY; CDR2 reads FYNNEI. CDR3 amino acids: CASTGEAGANVLTF. The DNA for the CDR3 is TGTGCCAGCACCGGGGAGGCTGGGGCCAACGTCCTGACTTTC.

This clonotype was observed a single time. A much more abundant neighbour one base away suggests this may be a read error. The conserved final phenylalanine or tryptophan is absent from the CDR3, which likely points to a read error. In DNA form, the CDR3 reads TGTGCCAGCAGCCGCGGGGGGAGCTCCTACGAGCAGTACCTC. Translation gives CASSRGGSSYEQYL. V and J are TRBV5-4 and TRBJ2-7; 8 nucleotides align to TRBD2. The germline V gene has CDR1 SGHNT and CDR2 YYREEE (reference sequence). The V segment lost 4 bases and the J segment 0 bases; nucleotides outside the gene matches: 3. The CDR3 is 14 amino acids.

CDR3 in DNA: TGCGCCAGCAGCTTGGGGTCAGGGCGTGAAGCTTTCTTT. It codes for CASSLGSGREAFF. This chain connects TRBV5-1 to TRBJ1-1; tentatively, D is TRBD1 (5 bases). Per germline, CDR1 SGHRS and CDR2 YFSETQ. The ends were cut back, 0 bases at V and 7 bases at J, with 10 bases in the middle. The CDR3 loop spans 13 amino acids.

The CDR3 spells CSAGRQGQETQYF. In DNA, the CDR3 is TGCAGTGCTGGGAGACAGGGTCAAGAGACCCAGTACTTC. The V and J genes are TRBV20-1 and TRBJ2-5; 7 bases agree with TRBD1. The germline V gene has CDR1 DFQATT and CDR2 SNEGSKA (reference sequence). The CDR3 is made up of 13 amino acids. V shed 5 bases and J 2 bases; nucleotides not matched to a gene: 5.

This clonotype occurred many times. This sequence joins TRBV24-1 and TRBJ2-1; no firm D call. The germline V gene has CDR1 KGHDR and CDR2 SFDVKD. The V end was cut by 6 bases, the J end by 5 bases, with 4 bases between. The CDR3 loop spans 11 amino acids. The CDR3 is CATSRDNEQFF. As DNA, the CDR3 is TGTGCCACCAGTAGAGACAATGAGCAGTTCTTC.